This TCR beta chain was captured in a study of blood T cell repertoires in COVID-19. Authors' data handling: By means of reference gene primer amplification, nucleated cell counts were estimated. Sequencing was performed with immunoSEQ multiplex PCR; in TCRdb, only in-frame clones are kept and a portion is missing. D and trimming come from the DNA, and the V and J calls and clone size come from that table. The sample comprises about 350,000 clones, about nine tenths of which are singletons, and approximately 1% rests with the top ten. The germline V gene has CDR1 MNHNS and CDR2 SASEGT. V lost 0 bases, J lost 1 base, and 12 bases lay in between. The CDR3 consists of 17 residues.

Sequencing was carried out using PBMCs or T cells enriched from blood (not recorded which). This receptor was identified in a woman aged 25-40 years who had been exposed to COVID-19. The chain couples TRBV6-1 to TRBJ2-2; a weak D match, TRBD2 (6 bases). The CDR3 DNA reads as TGTGCCAGCAGTGAAGCCCCTTTGGGACTGAACACCGGGGAGCTGTTTTTT. It codes for CASSEAPLGLNTGELFF.